This T cell receptor (beta chain) was found in a study of blood T cell repertoires in COVID-19. The overall study: Italy, Spain and the United States were the sources of the convalescent and acute COVID-19 samples. Nucleic acid was either cDNA or gDNA, and it came from T cells, B-cell-depleted T cells, or PBMCs.

This CDR3 contains 15 residues. Per germline, CDR1 SGHRS and CDR2 YFSETQ. V lost 4 bases and J lost 4; bases outside the gene matches: 4. In the original processing: Scientists estimated how many nucleated cells there were by amplifying reference gene primers. Profiled with immunoSEQ multiplex PCR; TCRdb holds only in-frame clones, not every one. D and trimming were read from the DNA, whereas the V and J calls and clone size are those reported in that table. The data hold fewer than 250,000 clones, with roughly nine tenths observed a single time. Sequencing was carried out using peripheral blood. This sequence originates from an older woman with acute or convalescent COVID-19. The rearrangement joins TRBV5-1 to TRBJ2-1, with 11 bases identical to TRBD2. This chain's CDR3 is CASSASSGGYNEQFF. DNA for the CDR3: TGCGCCAGCAGCGCCTCTAGCGGGGGGTACAATGAGCAGTTCTTC.